This TCR beta chain was sequenced during a study of blood T cell repertoires in COVID-19. Study summary: Material from acute and convalescent COVID-19 was sourced from the United States, Italy and Spain. From T cells, B-cell-depleted T cells, or PBMCs came the material, which was cDNA or gDNA.

Original analysis: The authors estimated nucleated cell counts from reference gene primer amplification. Produced via immunoSEQ multiplex PCR; TCRdb's table is partial and in-frame only. V, J and clone size reflect that table, while D and trimming were determined from the DNA. The data show around 250,000 clones, around four fifths seen once. Germline-derived CDR1 and CDR2 are LGHDT and YNNKEL (reference sequence). With 4 bases removed from V and 1 base from J, the gap between germline ends came to 10 bases. The CDR3 has 14 amino acids. The sequenced sample was peripheral blood. The V call is TRBV3-1 (or the pseudogene TRBV3-2), the J call TRBJ2-5, with D possibly TRBD1 on 5 matching bases. This TCR was recovered from an older man with acute or convalescent COVID-19. As DNA, the CDR3 is TGTGCCAGCAGCCCAGGCAGGGTCCAAGAGACCCAGTACTTC. Encoded protein: CASSPGRVQETQYF.